One T cell receptor beta chain is described in this entry. The data belong to a study of blood T cell repertoires in COVID-19. Turning to the study itself: The United States, Italy and Spain provided the acute and convalescent COVID-19 samples. Nucleic acid was either cDNA or gDNA, and it came from T cells, B-cell-depleted T cells, or PBMCs.

The CDR3 has 14 residues. Germline V gene sequence: CDR1 SGDLS, CDR2 YYNGEE. V was clipped by 3 bases and J by 6 bases, with 15 bases between them. Original handling: Amplifying reference gene primers gave estimates of nucleated cell counts. Assay used: immunoSEQ multiplex PCR; TCRdb lists only in-frame clones, some missing. The DNA gave D and trimming, while V, J and clone size come from that table. This sample yields 250,000 or so clones, of which around 80% are seen a single time; approximately 2% belongs to the top ten. This clonotype was obtained from a man aged 40-49 years who had recovered from COVID-19. The rearrangement uses TRBV9 and TRBJ1-1, with TRBD1 as a possible D gene (5 bases). The sequencing input was peripheral blood. The CDR3: CASSAQGNGAEAFF. The CDR3 DNA reads TGTGCCAGCAGCGCTCAGGGTAATGGGGCTGAAGCTTTCTTT. Drawing the rest from reference TRBV9 and TRBJ1-1, the complete variable domain is DSGVTQTPKHLITATGQRVTLRCSPRSGDLSVYWYQQSLDQGLQFLIQYYNGEERAKGNILERFSAQQFPDLHSELNLSSLELGDSALYFCASSAQGNGAEAFFGQGTRLTVV.